These 8 T cell receptor beta chains were sequenced from one sample in a study of cytomegalovirus exposure and HLA in healthy donors. Both 60 Vbeta primers and 13 Jbeta primers went into the PCR. Libraries were prepared by immunoSEQ multiplex PCR; TCRdb keeps only in-frame clonotypes and omits some of them. Among around 150,000 clones listed, approximately 71% were seen once. The sequenced sample was PBMCs. All receptors derive from a woman aged 50 to 65 in good health and CMV-seronegative.

The J gene is TRBJ2-3, the V gene TRBV6-6; a weak D match, TRBD2 (5 bases). The germline V gene encodes CDR1 MNHNY and CDR2 SVGAGI (reference sequence). The CDR3 extends over 16 amino acids. Trimming stripped 4 bases from V and 2 bases from J, with 16 bases between. The CDR3 DNA follows: TGTGCCAGCAGTTTCTTCGGGAAGGCATTCACAGATACGCAGTATTTT. Its translation: CASSFFGKAFTDTQYF.

The chain uses TRBV6-5 and TRBJ1-2; 10 bases line up with TRBD1. With 6 bases clipped from V and 8 bases from J, the junction kept 9 bases outside the gene matches. The CDR3 sequence is 14 residues long. CDR1 is MNHEY and CDR2 is SVGAGI in the germline V gene. DNA of the CDR3: TGTGCCAGCAGAAGACAGGGGGCGTATGACGGCTACACCTTC. It encodes CASRRQGAYDGYTF.

J is TRBJ1-5 and V is TRBV5-8, with 7 bases that match TRBD1. The CDR3 loop spans 14 amino acids. V lost 4 bases to trimming and J lost 5 bases; unmatched junction nucleotides: 6. CDR1 and CDR2 (germline): SGHTS, YDEGEE. DNA of the CDR3: TGTGCCAGCAGCCCCCGGACAGGCTATCAGCCCCAGCATTTT. This encodes CASSPRTGYQPQHF.

The chain joins TRBV5-6 to TRBJ2-5; D is possibly TRBD2 (5 bases). Between the trimmed V and J ends, which lost 2 bases and 1 base, there was a span of 9 bases. The CDR3 sequence is 14 residues long. Germline V gives CDR1 SGHDT, CDR2 YYEEEE. Here the CDR3 reads CASSFVASQETQYF. The CDR3 DNA reads as TGTGCCAGCAGCTTCGTAGCGAGCCAAGAGACCCAGTACTTC.

CDR3 in amino acids: CASSLSFGSSYEQYF. The CDR3 DNA is TGTGCCAGCAGTTTATCGTTTGGCAGCTCCTACGAGCAGTACTTC. The chain has TRBV27 and TRBJ2-7; D ambiguous. V shed 0 bases and J shed 0 bases, with 9 bases lying between them. The CDR3 has 15 amino acids. Germline V gives CDR1 MNHEY, CDR2 SMNVEV (reference sequence).

In the case of this clone: A junction boundary mismatches the germline segment, possibly from a read error. The chain has TRBV7-9 and TRBJ1-1; tentative D call: TRBD1 (6 bases). The germline V gene has CDR1 SEHNR and CDR2 FQNEAQ (reference sequence). The CDR3 is 14 amino acids. CDR3 nucleotides: TGTTCCAGCAGCTTAGACGCGGGGGCGGCTGGGGCTTTCTTT. Amino acid sequence: CSSSLDAGAAGAFF. Combining the CDR3 with reference TRBV7-9 and TRBJ1-1 gives the whole variable domain DTGVSQNPRHKITKRGQNVTFRCDPISEHNRLYWYRQTLGQGPEFLTYFQNEAQLEKSRLLSDRFSAERPKGSFSTLEIQRTEQGDSAMYLCSSSLDAGAAGAFFGQGTRLTVV.

This clone was seen just once. This chain joins TRBV4-2 and TRBJ2-5; D unresolved. Germline V gene data show CDR1 as LGHNA and CDR2 as YNFKEQ. The CDR3 consists of 14 residues. V was shortened by 0 bases and J by 3 bases, with 8 bases between the two germline ends. CDR3 in DNA: TGTGCCAGCAGCCAAGAACCAGGAAAAGAGACCCAGTACTTC. Its protein is CASSQEPGKETQYF.

This clone was detected a few times. The V call is TRBV6-5, the J call TRBJ1-2, with unresolved D. The V end was cut by 10 bases, the J end by 3 bases, with 15 bases between. The germline V gene has CDR1 MNHEY and CDR2 SVGAGI. The CDR3 contains 13 residues. The DNA for the CDR3 is TGTGCCACTTCGGACGGAGGGTACTATGGCTACACCTTC. This codes for CATSDGGYYGYTF.